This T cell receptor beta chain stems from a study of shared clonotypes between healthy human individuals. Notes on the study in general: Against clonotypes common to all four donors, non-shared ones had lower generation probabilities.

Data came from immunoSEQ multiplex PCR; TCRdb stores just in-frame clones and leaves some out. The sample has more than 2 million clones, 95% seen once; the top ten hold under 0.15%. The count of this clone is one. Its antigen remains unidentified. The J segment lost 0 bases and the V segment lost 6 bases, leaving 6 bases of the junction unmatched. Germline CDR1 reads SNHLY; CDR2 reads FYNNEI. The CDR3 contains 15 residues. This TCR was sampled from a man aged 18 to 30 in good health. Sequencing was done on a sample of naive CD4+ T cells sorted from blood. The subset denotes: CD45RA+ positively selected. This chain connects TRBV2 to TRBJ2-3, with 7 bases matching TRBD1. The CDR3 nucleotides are TGTGCCAGCAGCGGCCCCAGGGGGAGCACAGATACGCAGTATTTT. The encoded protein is CASSGPRGSTDTQYF.